This TCR beta chain was recovered during a study of blood T cell repertoires in COVID-19. Whole-study context: The origin of the acute and convalescent COVID-19 samples was the United States, Italy and Spain. T cells, B-cell-depleted T cells, or PBMCs supplied cDNA or gDNA.

The V and J ends lost 0 bases and 6 bases respectively, with 14 bases between them. Germline V gene lookup returns CDR1 LGHNA and CDR2 YNFKEQ. The CDR3 contains 16 residues. Sequencing was performed with immunoSEQ multiplex PCR; in TCRdb, only in-frame clones are kept and a portion is missing. The repertoire holds about 36,000 clones, approximately 80% seen once, with about an eighth in the top ten. This clone was seen only once. The genes are TRBV4-2 and TRBJ2-2, with D hard to call. The clonotype was recovered from a human donor in a cohort sampled during active COVID-19. Input material: peripheral blood. CDR3 nucleotides: TGTGCCAGCAGCCAAGATTTGCGGTACATCGCCGGGGAGCTGTTTTTT. Translation: CASSQDLRYIAGELFF.